The T cell receptor beta chain under discussion was sequenced for a study of blood T cell repertoires in COVID-19. Study context: Material from acute and convalescent COVID-19 was sourced from the United States, Italy and Spain. From T cells, B-cell-depleted T cells, or PBMCs came the material, which was cDNA or gDNA.

A Seattle source enrolled patients during active infection and followed them longitudinally. Authors' processing steps: Using reference gene primer amplification, nucleated cell counts were estimated. Method: immunoSEQ multiplex PCR; TCRdb's copy keeps in-frame clones and lacks some. D and trimming were read from the DNA, whereas the V and J calls and clone size are those reported in that table. This sample has almost 250,000 clones; around 88% occur once, and the top ten carry over 5.5%. Trimming removed 4 bases at V and 7 bases at J, with 15 bases between. The CDR3 covers 14 residues. CDR1 and CDR2 from the germline V gene are SGDLS and YYNGEE.

The sample taken for sequencing was peripheral blood. This TCR was sampled from a woman older than 75 with COVID-19, enrolled during active disease. The chain uses TRBV9 and TRBJ2-1; tentative D call: TRBD1 (5 bases). The chain's CDR3 is CASSPRTQGNEQFF. In nucleotides, the CDR3 is TGTGCCAGCAGCCCACGGACCCAGGGAAATGAGCAGTTCTTC.